This TCR beta chain was found in a study of T cell repertoires and HLA-DP antigens. In the study overall: One alloantigen had roughly nine groove amino acid differences from self, the other one. Two male donors and one female donor spanned ages 18-to-29 through 60-to-69.

As concerns this clone: What it binds is not known.

Clones were sequenced by immunoSEQ multiplex PCR, and TCRdb holds only the in-frame ones, with some missing. The sample includes over 60,000 clones, roughly 75% seen only once; the top ten take roughly 1.5%. CDR3 size: 17 residues. V lost 0 bases and J 4 bases, leaving 18 bases between the germline ends. Germline assignment: CDR1 KGHSH and CDR2 LQKENI. Material: CD4+ T cells from PBMCs. This sequence was found in a man in his fifties or sixties in good health and CMV-seronegative. The chain couples TRBV18 to TRBJ1-2; D not resolved. The CDR3 loop is CASSPPVTGLRGYGYTF. The CDR3 nucleotides are TGTGCCAGCTCACCACCAGTCACGGGGTTGCGTGGCTATGGCTACACCTTC.